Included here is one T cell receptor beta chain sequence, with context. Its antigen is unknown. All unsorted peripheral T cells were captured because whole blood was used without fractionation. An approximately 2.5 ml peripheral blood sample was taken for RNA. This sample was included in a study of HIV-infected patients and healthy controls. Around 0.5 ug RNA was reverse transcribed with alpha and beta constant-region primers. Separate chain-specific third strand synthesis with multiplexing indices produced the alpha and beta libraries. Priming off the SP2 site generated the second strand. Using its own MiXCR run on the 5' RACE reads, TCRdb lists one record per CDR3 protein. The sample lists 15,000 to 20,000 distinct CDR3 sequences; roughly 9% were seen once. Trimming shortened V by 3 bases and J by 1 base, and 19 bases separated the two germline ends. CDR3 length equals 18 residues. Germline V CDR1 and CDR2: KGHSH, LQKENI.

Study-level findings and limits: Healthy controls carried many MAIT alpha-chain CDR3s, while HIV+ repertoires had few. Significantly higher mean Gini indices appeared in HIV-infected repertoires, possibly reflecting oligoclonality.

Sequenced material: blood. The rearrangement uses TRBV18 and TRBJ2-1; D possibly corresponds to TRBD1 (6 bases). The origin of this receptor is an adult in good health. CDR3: CASSPLQTGSLSYNEQFF. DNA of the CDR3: TGTGCCAGCTCACCCCTTCAGACAGGCTCTCTTTCCTACAATGAGCAGTTCTTC.